Below are 4 T cell receptor beta chains sequenced from a single sample in a study of cytomegalovirus exposure and HLA in healthy donors. A multiplex PCR was run with 60 Vbeta primers and 13 Jbeta primers. Using immunoSEQ multiplex PCR, the repertoire was profiled, and TCRdb retains in-frame clones only, with some absent. The sample data list over 150,000 clones. Sequencing used PBMCs. All receptors derive from a boy aged 10-17 years in good health and CMV-seronegative.

The chain recombines TRBV7-9 with TRBJ2-7; 7 bases are a match to TRBD1. The CDR3 length is 15 residues. Germline V gene data show CDR1 as SEHNR and CDR2 as FQNEAQ (reference sequence). V shed 0 bases and J 1 base; nucleotides not matched to a gene: 3. Written as DNA, the CDR3 is TGTGCCAGCAGCTTAGCAGGGGGCAGGTCCTACGAGCAGTACTTC. Amino acid sequence: CASSLAGGRSYEQYF.

The gene calls are TRBV27 and TRBJ1-1; D not resolved. Germline CDR1 reads MNHEY; CDR2 reads SMNVEV (reference sequence). Trimming left V 1 base short and J 7 bases short, with 13 bases between. CDR3 size: 14 residues. CDR3: CASSLFVRSNEAFF. The CDR3 DNA is TGTGCCAGCAGTTTATTCGTCCGGTCGAATGAAGCTTTCTTT.

The rearrangement links TRBV9 to TRBJ2-7; a weak D match, TRBD1 (6 bases). Germline V gene sequence: CDR1 SGDLS, CDR2 YYNGEE. The CDR3 has 13 amino acids. The ends were cut back, 4 bases at V and 2 bases at J, with 10 bases in the middle. CDR3 in amino acids: CASSMDSTYEQYF. CDR3 coding DNA: TGTGCCAGCAGCATGGACAGTACCTACGAGCAGTACTTC.

The rearrangement uses TRBV2 and TRBJ1-6; a possible D gene is TRBD1 (5 bases). The length of the CDR3 is 20 residues. CDR1 and CDR2 from the germline V gene are SNHLY and FYNNEI. V was cut by 8 bases and J by 7 bases, with 33 bases left in between. The CDR3 nucleotides are TGTGCCAGCGAGGGGAGGTTATTAGGGGCGCCCGGGTTCTTGAATTCACCCCTCCACTTT. It encodes CASEGRLLGAPGFLNSPLHF.